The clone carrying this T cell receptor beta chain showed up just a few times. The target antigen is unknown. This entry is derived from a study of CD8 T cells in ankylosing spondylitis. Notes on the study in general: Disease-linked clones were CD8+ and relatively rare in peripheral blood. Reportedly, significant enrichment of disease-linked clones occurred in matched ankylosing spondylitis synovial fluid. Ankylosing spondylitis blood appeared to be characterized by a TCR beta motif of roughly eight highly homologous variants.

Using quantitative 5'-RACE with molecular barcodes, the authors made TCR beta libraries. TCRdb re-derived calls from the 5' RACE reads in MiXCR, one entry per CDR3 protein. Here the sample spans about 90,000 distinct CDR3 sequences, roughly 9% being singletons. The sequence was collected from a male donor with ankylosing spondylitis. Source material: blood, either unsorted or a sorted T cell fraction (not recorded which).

The CDR3 nucleotides are TGTGCCAGCAGTGAACTTTATGGGGGGAATCAGCCCCAGCATTTT. It is translated as CASSELYGGNQPQHF. V usage is TRBV2 and J usage is TRBJ1-5; D perhaps matches TRBD1 (5 bases). The CDR3 contains 15 residues. Trimming took off 2 bases at V and 4 bases at J, with 12 bases between the two ends. Per the germline V gene, CDR1 is SNHLY and CDR2 is FYNNEI.